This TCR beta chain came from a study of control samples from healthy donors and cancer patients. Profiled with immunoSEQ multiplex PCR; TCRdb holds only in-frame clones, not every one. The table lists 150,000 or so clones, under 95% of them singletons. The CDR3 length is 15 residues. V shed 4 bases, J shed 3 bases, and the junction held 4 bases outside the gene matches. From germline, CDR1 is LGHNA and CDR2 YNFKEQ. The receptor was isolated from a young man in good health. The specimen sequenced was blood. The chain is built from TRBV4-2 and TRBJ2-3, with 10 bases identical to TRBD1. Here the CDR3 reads CASSPRDRGTDTQYF. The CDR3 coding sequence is TGTGCCAGCAGCCCCCGGGACAGGGGTACAGATACGCAGTATTTT.